This TCR beta chain is from a study of neurological immune-mediated disorders. General study points: None of the CDR3 amino acid sequences in expanded clones turned up in more than one subject, which points to private repertoires in all groups. HTLV-1-associated myelopathy showed the most TCR clonal expansion; multiple sclerosis the least, below healthy controls.

Unsorted libraries were derived from 2 million PBMCs stored at -80 C. TCRdb re-derived calls from the 5' RACE reads in MiXCR, one entry per CDR3 protein. This repertoire shows around 79,000 distinct CDR3 sequences, 14% found once; its top ten account for roughly 7%. V lost 4 bases to trimming and J lost 6 bases; unmatched junction nucleotides: 11. The CDR3 is 16 amino acids. Germline V gene data show CDR1 as DFQATT and CDR2 as SNEGSKA (reference sequence). This clonotype was detected ten times or more. The antigen remains unidentified. The clonotype comes from a woman aged 45-60 years in good health. Specimen: PBMCs. The chain has TRBV20-1 and TRBJ2-1; 11 bases map to TRBD2. The CDR3 here is CSAIKISGGAFNEQFF. The CDR3 DNA reads as TGCAGTGCTATAAAAATTAGCGGGGGGGCTTTCAATGAGCAGTTCTTC.